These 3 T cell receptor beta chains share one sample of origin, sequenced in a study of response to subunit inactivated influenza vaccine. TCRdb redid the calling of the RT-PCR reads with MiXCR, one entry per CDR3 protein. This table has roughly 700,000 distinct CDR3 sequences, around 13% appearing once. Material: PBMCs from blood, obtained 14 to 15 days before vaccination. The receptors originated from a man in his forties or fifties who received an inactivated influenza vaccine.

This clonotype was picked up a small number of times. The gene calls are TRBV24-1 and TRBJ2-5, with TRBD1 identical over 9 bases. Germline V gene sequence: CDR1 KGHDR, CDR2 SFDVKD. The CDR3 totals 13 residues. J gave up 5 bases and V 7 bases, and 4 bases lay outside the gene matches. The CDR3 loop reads CATRSGQGETQYF. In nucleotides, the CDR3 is TGTGCCACCAGATCAGGACAGGGGGAGACCCAGTACTTC.

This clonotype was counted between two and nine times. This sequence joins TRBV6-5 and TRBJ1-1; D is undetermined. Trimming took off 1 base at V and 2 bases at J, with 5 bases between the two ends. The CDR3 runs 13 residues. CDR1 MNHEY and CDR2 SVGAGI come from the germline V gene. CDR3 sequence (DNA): TGTGCCAGCAGTTACTACGGAAACACTGAAGCTTTCTTT. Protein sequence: CASSYYGNTEAFF.

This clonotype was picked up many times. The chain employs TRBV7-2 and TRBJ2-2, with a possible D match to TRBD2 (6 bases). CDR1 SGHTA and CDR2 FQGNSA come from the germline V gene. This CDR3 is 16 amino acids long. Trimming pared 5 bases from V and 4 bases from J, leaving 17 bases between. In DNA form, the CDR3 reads TGTGCCAGCAGCCCCCAGGGAGGCCCACTCACCGGGGAGCTGTTTTTT. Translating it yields CASSPQGGPLTGELFF. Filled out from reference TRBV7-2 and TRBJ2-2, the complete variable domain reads GAGVSQSPSNKVTEKGKDVELRCDPISGHTALYWYRQSLGQGLEFLIYFQGNSAPDKSGLPSDRFSAERTGGSVSTLTIQRTQQEDSAVYLCASSPQGGPLTGELFFGEGSRLTVL.